The clone carrying this T cell receptor (beta chain) was seen ten or more times. The sample originates from a study of T-cell reconstitution after alpha-beta-depleted transplantation in children. Using unique molecular identifiers, the investigators prepared the TCRbeta library. TCRdb reprocessed the PCR reads via MiXCR and lists one record per CDR3 protein. Of 120,000 or so distinct CDR3 sequences in the sample, 9% to 12% are singletons; the top ten hold around 8.5%. V lost 1 base to trimming and J lost 4 bases, with 8 bases between them. This CDR3 has 14 residues. The sample in question was PBMCs from the stem cell graft donor, obtained from the stem cell graft. V is TRBV12-3 or TRBV12-4 and J is TRBJ1-5; D gene unclear. This TCR derives from a human donor who donated a stem cell graft to a child with acute lymphoblastic leukemia. This CDR3 is CASSLGSVNQPQHF. The CDR3 nucleotides are TGTGCCAGCAGTTTAGGGTCCGTAAATCAGCCCCAGCATTTT.